This T cell receptor (beta chain) came from a study of blood T cell repertoires in COVID-19. Study context: PBMCs, B-cell-depleted T cells, or T cells provided the cDNA or gDNA that made up the material.

This CDR3 is 15 amino acids long. Germline values: CDR1 MNHNS, CDR2 SASEGT. The V and J ends lost 3 bases and 5 bases, in that order; junction bases with no gene match: 7. Some clones are missing from TCRdb's copy, which holds only in-frame ones; the method was immunoSEQ multiplex PCR. The table has about 250,000 clones, 80% to 90% seen once. Sequenced sample: peripheral blood. This receptor was obtained from a man over 45 with acute or convalescent COVID-19. The genes are TRBV6-1 and TRBJ2-7; 10 positions agree with TRBD1. CDR3 in amino acids: CASSDRDRGVNEQYF. The CDR3 bases are TGTGCCAGCAGTGACCGGGACAGGGGCGTCAACGAGCAGTACTTC.